This T cell receptor (beta chain) was identified in a study of beta chain features in type 1 diabetes (dated by TCRdb to between 2018 and 2020). With regard to the full study: No differences in mean age, gender distribution, total cell number or subset yield were found between patients and healthy donors. A total of roughly 99 million sorted cells were examined across all samples, and the number of cells per subset was strongly correlated with RNA yield. In the study, recently diagnosed type 1 diabetes patients and matched healthy donors were compared on the TCRB repertoires of their sorted circulating CD4+ T cell subsets. Regulatory and stem cell-like memory subsets were obtained from only 8 patients and roughly eight healthy donors, while naive and central memory subsets were obtained from all 28 donors. The paper as a whole reports these results and caveats: At VDJ recombination sites, type 1 diabetes patients had fewer insertions and more deleted nucleotides, which implies abnormalities in thymic rearrangement. Type 1 diabetes patients showed a moderate but significant shortening of TCRB CDR3 length in all four CD4+ subsets. Shorter templates might have been favored by PCR, but patient and control samples were amplified and corrected together, so both groups would have been affected equally by any skew. Because cDNA was sequenced instead of genomic DNA, highly expressing activated cells could be over-represented, though the groups showed no difference in activation or CD3 levels. HLA sub-analyses involved small numbers of individuals, so any influence of HLA type on TCRB rearrangement remained unresolved. The naive, central memory and regulatory TCRB repertoires appeared to resemble one another more closely among patients than among healthy donors.

From the cysteine through the phenylalanine, the CDR3 covers 14 amino acids. The CDR3 DNA has 42 bases and is translated from base 1. As encoded in the germline V gene, CDR1 is SGHTA while CDR2 is FQGNSA. Trimming costs V 5 bases and J 5 bases, and their ends lie 15 bases apart. The entire isolated RNA was reverse transcribed using the High Capacity cDNA Reverse Transcription Kit, and thus expressed TCRB transcripts were sequenced. Deep immunoSEQ sequencing was applied to naive, central memory and regulatory T cell samples, giving an average of roughly 3.5 million total reads per sample. After sorted cells were lysed in RLT buffer, RNA was extracted with DNase-treated RNeasy Micro or Mini kits, with the choice depending on cell number. Each cell subset was processed separately to prevent cross-contamination, with patient and healthy donor samples processed together. The immunoSEQ multiplex PCR was used to amplify TCRB sequences from cDNA, yielding 87-bp fragments that span the CDR3 region. The amplicons were sequenced using the Illumina HiSeq platform. Per the authors' processing: PCR bias was corrected computationally using synthetic template baselines, and reads within Hamming distance 2 were collapsed, with unmergeable singletons discarded. Reads were aligned against IMGT to assign V, D and J genes, CDR3 length and insertions or deletions at six rearrangement sites. Clonotype counts were normalized to sorted cell number within each subset before computing true diversity and Gini coefficients with the tcR R package. The overlap coefficient, calculated on TCRB nucleotide sequences, was used to quantify repertoire sharing. Out-of-frame TCRB sequences from naive cells were analyzed as a proxy for the pre-selection repertoire. Held by TCRdb, this immuneACCESS table contains in-frame sequences only and omits some clones. Under half of the omission traces to an unresolved V gene where checked; the cause of the rest is unknown. V, J and clone size are taken as reported in that table, and D and trimming were inferred from the DNA itself. The sample data list 300,000 to 400,000 clones, and about 12% of these were observed just once. Approximately 0.015% of the sample belongs to the ten largest clones.

As for this clone: Its antigen has not been determined. No quality values exist for individual bases; no much larger clone is one base distant.

Each donor gave one peripheral blood draw, roughly 110 mL on average, collected into heparinised tubes. A BD FACSAria II and a panel including CD45RO, CCR7, CD25, CD127, CD95 and CD27 were used to sort naive, central memory, regulatory and stem cell-like memory CD4+ T cells. A purity above 98% was achieved for all sorted populations. Right away, PBMCs were isolated by Lymphoprep density gradient centrifugation and were stained directly, with no culture step. So that batch effects would be minimized, each experiment stained and sorted samples in pairs, pairing one healthy donor with one patient. The sequence derives from a man aged 18-30 years in good health. The rearrangement joined TRBV7-2 to TRBJ1-2, with the D segment identity uncertain. Sequencing was performed on naive CD4+ T cells from blood. Taken with the paper, the label for cell subset or site translates to: true naive CD4+ T cells. CDR3 protein: CASSPLAPVYGYTF. The bases are TGTGCCAGCAGCCCTCTCGCTCCAGTATATGGCTACACCTTC.